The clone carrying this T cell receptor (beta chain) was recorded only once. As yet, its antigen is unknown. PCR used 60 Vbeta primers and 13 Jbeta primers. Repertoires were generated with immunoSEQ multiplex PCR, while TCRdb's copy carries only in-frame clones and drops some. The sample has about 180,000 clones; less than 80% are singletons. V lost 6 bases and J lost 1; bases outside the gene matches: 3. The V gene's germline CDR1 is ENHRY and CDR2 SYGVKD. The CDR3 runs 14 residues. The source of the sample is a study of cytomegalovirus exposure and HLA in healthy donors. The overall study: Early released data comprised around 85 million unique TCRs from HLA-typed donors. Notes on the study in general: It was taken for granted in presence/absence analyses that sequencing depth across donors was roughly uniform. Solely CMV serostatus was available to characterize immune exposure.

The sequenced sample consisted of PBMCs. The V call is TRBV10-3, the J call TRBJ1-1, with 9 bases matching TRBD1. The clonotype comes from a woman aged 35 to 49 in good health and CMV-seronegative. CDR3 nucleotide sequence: TGTGCCATCAGGGGGGACAGGGCGAACACTGAAGCTTTCTTT. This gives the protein CAIRGDRANTEAFF.